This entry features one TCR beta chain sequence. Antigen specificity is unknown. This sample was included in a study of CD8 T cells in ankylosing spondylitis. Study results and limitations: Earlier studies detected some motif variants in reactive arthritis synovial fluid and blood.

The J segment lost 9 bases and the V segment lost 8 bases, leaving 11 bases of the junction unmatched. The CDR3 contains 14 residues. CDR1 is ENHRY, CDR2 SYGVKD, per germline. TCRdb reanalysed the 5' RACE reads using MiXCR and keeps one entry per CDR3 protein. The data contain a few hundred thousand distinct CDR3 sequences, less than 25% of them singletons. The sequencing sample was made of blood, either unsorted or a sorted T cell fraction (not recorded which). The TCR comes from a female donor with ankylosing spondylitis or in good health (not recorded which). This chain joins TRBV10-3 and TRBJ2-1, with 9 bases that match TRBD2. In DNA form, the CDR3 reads TGTGCCATCCGGGGGGTAGCGGGAGTTGGTGAGCAGTTCTTC. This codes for CAIRGVAGVGEQFF.